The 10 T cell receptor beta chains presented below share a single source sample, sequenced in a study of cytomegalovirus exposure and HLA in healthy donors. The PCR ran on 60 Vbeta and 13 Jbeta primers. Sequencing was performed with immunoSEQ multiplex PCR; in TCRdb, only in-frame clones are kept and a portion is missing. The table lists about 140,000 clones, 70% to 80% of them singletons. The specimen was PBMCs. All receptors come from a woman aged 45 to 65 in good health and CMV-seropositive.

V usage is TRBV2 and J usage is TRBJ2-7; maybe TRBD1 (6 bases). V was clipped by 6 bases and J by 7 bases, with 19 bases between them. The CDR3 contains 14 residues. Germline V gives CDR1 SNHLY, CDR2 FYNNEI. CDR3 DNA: TGTGCCAGCAGGGGTGGTACAGGGAGTAGGGAGCAGTACTTC. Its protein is CASRGGTGSREQYF.

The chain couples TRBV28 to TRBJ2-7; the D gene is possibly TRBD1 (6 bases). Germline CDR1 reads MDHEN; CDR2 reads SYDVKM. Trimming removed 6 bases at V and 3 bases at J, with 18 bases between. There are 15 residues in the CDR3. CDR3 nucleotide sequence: TGTGCCAGCAGCTCTGGGGGCAGGCCCCACTACGAGCAGTACTTC. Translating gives CASSSGGRPHYEQYF.

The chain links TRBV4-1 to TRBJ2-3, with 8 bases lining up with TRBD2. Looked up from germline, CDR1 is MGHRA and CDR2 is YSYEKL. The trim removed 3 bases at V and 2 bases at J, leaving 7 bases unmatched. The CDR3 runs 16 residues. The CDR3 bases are TGCGCCAGCAGCCAGATACTAGCGGAGAACACAGATACGCAGTATTTT. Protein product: CASSQILAENTDTQYF.

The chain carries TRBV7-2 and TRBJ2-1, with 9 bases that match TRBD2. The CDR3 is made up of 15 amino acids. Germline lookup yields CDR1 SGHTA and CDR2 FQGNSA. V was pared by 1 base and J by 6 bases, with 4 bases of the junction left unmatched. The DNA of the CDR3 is TGTGCCAGCAGCTTAGGCGGGGGGGAAGGCAATGAGCAGTTCTTC. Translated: CASSLGGGEGNEQFF.

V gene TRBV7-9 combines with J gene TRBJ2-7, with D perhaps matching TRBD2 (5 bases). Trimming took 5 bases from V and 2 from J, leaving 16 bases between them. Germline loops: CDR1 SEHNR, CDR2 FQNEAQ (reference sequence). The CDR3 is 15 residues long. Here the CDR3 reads CASSPDLKEAYEQYF. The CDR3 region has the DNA TGTGCCAGCAGCCCCGACCTGAAGGAGGCCTACGAGCAGTACTTC.

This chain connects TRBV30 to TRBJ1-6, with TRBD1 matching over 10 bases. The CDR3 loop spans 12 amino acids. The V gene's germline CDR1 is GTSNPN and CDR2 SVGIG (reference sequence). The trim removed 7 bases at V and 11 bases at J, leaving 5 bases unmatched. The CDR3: CASTGGGTPLHF. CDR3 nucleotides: TGTGCCTCGACAGGGGGCGGGACACCCCTCCACTTT.

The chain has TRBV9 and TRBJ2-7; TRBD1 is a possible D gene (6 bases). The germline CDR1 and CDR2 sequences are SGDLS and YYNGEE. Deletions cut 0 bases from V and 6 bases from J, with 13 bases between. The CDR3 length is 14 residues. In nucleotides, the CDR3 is TGTGCCAGCAGCGTAGTGGGGGCGAGTGGCGAGCAGTACTTC. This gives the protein CASSVVGASGEQYF.

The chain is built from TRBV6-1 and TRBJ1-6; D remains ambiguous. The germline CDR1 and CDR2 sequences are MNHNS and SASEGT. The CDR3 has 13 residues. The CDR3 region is CASGEQKDSPLHF. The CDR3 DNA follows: TGTGCAAGCGGGGAGCAGAAGGATTCACCCCTCCACTTT.

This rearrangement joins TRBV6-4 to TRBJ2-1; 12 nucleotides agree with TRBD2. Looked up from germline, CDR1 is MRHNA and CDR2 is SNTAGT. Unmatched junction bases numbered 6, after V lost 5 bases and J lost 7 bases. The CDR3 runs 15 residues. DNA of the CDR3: TGTGCCAGCAGTCGACTAGCGGGGGATCTGAATGAGCAGTTCTTC. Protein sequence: CASSRLAGDLNEQFF.

CDR3 loop: CASSARVGHGREYPGELFF. CDR3 DNA sequence: TGTGCCAGCAGCGCGCGGGTGGGACACGGCAGGGAGTATCCCGGGGAGCTGTTTTTT. This rearrangement joins TRBV9 to TRBJ2-2; perhaps TRBD1 as D (6 bases). The CDR3 has 19 residues. V was trimmed by 3 bases and J by 6 bases, leaving 27 bases between them. From germline, CDR1 is SGDLS and CDR2 YYNGEE.